The clone carrying this TCR beta chain was seen many times. Its antigen remains unknown. This specimen comes from a study of T cell repertoires in cytomegalovirus infection. Background on the study: From public TCR beta signatures came an indication of both CMV infection and matching HLA type.

Using its own MiXCR run on the reads, TCRdb lists one record per CDR3 protein. This table has about 130,000 distinct CDR3 sequences, approximately 9.2% appearing once. Study-wide points: Of the TCR beta families, the public ones yielded a cumulative frequency that identified carriers of CMV plus the relevant HLA. Dominating the ex vivo response were TCR beta clonotypes that were CMV-specific and HLA-C-restricted.

The material sequenced was PBMCs. This clonotype originated in a human donor in good health (CMV status not recorded). Some clones in this sample may be carry-over from other donors' samples.

CDR3 sequence reads: CATRMSGDPYEQYF. CDR3 coding DNA: TGTGCCACCAGGATGTCAGGCGATCCCTACGAGCAGTACTTC. The rearrangement uses TRBV28 and TRBJ2-7; D ambiguous. The CDR3 runs 14 residues. Germline CDR1 reads MDHEN; CDR2 reads SYDVKM. Trimming left V 10 bases short and J 2 bases short, with 18 bases between.